The 14 T cell receptor beta chains listed next were all sequenced from one sample in a study of post-analysis software for immune sequencing data. Points from the study as a whole: Patients had higher frequencies than controls of about five TRBV segments, including TRBV5-6, TRBV5-1 and TRBV20-1.

These receptors have no identified antigens. Carried by the TCR beta cDNA libraries were unique molecular identifiers. TCRdb redid the calling of the PCR reads with MiXCR, one entry per CDR3 protein. In the table there are about 760,000 distinct CDR3 sequences, 25% to 30% of which are singletons. Source material: blood. The receptors stem from a girl aged 5 to 17 with multiple sclerosis.

J is TRBJ2-1 and V is TRBV24-1, with D maybe TRBD1 (6 bases). CDR3 length: 16 amino acids. The germline V gene has CDR1 KGHDR and CDR2 SFDVKD. With 3 bases removed from V and 6 bases from J, the gap between germline ends came to 17 bases. CDR3 protein: CATSDRRPGQSNEQFF. The CDR3 coding sequence is TGTGCCACCAGTGATCGAAGGCCGGGACAATCCAATGAGCAGTTCTTC.

This clonotype has only one observation. The rearrangement joins TRBV6-1 to TRBJ2-3, with 7 bases fitting TRBD1. Germline CDR1 and CDR2: MNHNS and SASEGT. This CDR3 contains 19 residues. After removal of 1 base from V and 0 bases from J, the junction contained 13 bases not matched to a gene. The CDR3 coding sequence is TGTGCCAGCAGTGAAGATGAAGGACAGGTGACTTATAGCACAGATACGCAGTATTTT. It encodes CASSEDEGQVTYSTDTQYF.

This clonotype was recorded a few times. The chain uses TRBV6-1 and TRBJ1-2, with D possibly being TRBD1 (5 bases). The CDR3 has 14 amino acids. Germline assignment: CDR1 MNHNS and CDR2 SASEGT. V was shortened by 6 bases and J by 5 bases, with 16 bases between the two germline ends. The CDR3 reads CASRRTTVAYGYTF. In DNA, the CDR3 is TGTGCCAGCAGAAGAACGACAGTCGCATATGGCTACACCTTC.

This clonotype was counted a few times. This chain joins TRBV20-1 and TRBJ2-1, with D uncertain. From germline, CDR1 is DFQATT and CDR2 SNEGSKA (reference sequence). This CDR3 is built from 15 residues. Trimming cost V 3 bases and J 2 bases, with 14 bases left between them. This CDR3 reads CSARNVLRAYNEQFF. CDR3 sequence (DNA): TGCAGTGCTAGGAACGTCCTACGAGCCTACAATGAGCAGTTCTTC.

The V and J genes are TRBV5-8 and TRBJ2-2; D not resolved. V was shortened by 3 bases and J by 3 bases, with 9 bases between the two germline ends. There are 14 residues in the CDR3. Germline values: CDR1 SGHTS, CDR2 YDEGEE. CDR3 in DNA: TGTGCCAGCAGCTATTTAGTGGACACCGGGGAGCTGTTTTTT. Translation: CASSYLVDTGELFF.

This clonotype has ten or more counts. The chain is built from TRBV29-1 and TRBJ2-7, with D unclear. This CDR3 contains 11 residues. The V gene's germline CDR1 is SQVTM and CDR2 ANQGSEA. Trimming removed 6 bases at V and 0 bases at J, with 6 bases between. In nucleotides, the CDR3 is TGCAGCGTCCGATCCTCCTACGAGCAGTACTTC. Translated, it gives CSVRSSYEQYF.

The V and J genes are TRBV7-9 and TRBJ2-7; no firm D call. Looked up from germline, CDR1 is SEHNR and CDR2 is FQNEAQ (reference sequence). Deletions cut 4 bases from V and 0 bases from J, with 16 bases between. This CDR3 is 16 amino acids long. The CDR3 region has the DNA TGTGCCAGCAGCTGGGGTACCGGGCCGAGCTCCTACGAGCAGTACTTC. The encoded protein is CASSWGTGPSSYEQYF.

V is TRBV20-1 and J is TRBJ2-1; D unresolved. Germline V gene sequence: CDR1 DFQATT, CDR2 SNEGSKA (reference sequence). The CDR3 contains 10 residues. Trimming took off 1 base at V and 9 bases at J, with 4 bases between the two ends. Here the CDR3 DNA reads TGCAGTGCTAGAGTGGGTGAGCAGTTCTTC. Protein product: CSARVGEQFF.

V gene TRBV12-3 or TRBV12-4 combines with J gene TRBJ2-3; TRBD2 agrees at 10 bases. V gave up 11 bases and J gave up 4 bases; unmatched junction bases: 6. This CDR3 spans 13 amino acids. The CDR3 is CAGSGGGSDTQYF. The CDR3 nucleotides read TGTGCCGGGAGCGGGGGGGGGTCAGATACGCAGTATTTT.

V and J are TRBV12-5 and TRBJ2-1, with TRBD2 matching 10 bases. The CDR3 is 16 residues long. Trimming cost V 7 bases and J 8 bases; bases outside gene matches: 14. Germline V CDR1 and CDR2: LGHNT, FRNRAP. The CDR3 bases are TGTGCTAGTGCCGGTCCCACTAGCGGGGATTGGGATGAGCAGTTCTTC. This gives the protein CASAGPTSGDWDEQFF.

At least ten counts were recorded for this clonotype. The rearrangement uses TRBV29-1 and TRBJ2-3; D might be TRBD2 (5 bases). The germline V and J ends were trimmed by 6 bases and 6 bases, with 10 bases remaining between them. This CDR3 is built from 11 residues. Germline V gene lookup returns CDR1 SQVTM and CDR2 ANQGSEA. CDR3 DNA sequence: TGCAGCGTGGACTCATCCGATACGCAGTATTTT. Translated, it gives CSVDSSDTQYF.

The chain combines TRBV10-3 with TRBJ1-2, with D unclear. This CDR3 has 12 residues. Between the trimmed V and J ends, which lost 0 bases and 9 bases, there was a span of 8 bases. Germline assignment: CDR1 ENHRY and CDR2 SYGVKD. CDR3 coding DNA: TGTGCCATCAGTGAGTCGCCGGGAAGCTACACCTTC. This encodes CAISESPGSYTF.

The gene calls are TRBV5-5 and TRBJ2-1, with TRBD2 identical over 8 bases. Germline-derived CDR1 and CDR2 are SGHKS and YYEKEE (reference sequence). The V and J ends lost 2 bases and 2 bases, in that order; junction bases with no gene match: 9. This CDR3 has 17 residues. CDR3 DNA: TGTGCCAGCAGCTTTGGTCCTAGCGGGCCAGCCTACAATGAGCAGTTCTTC. This codes for CASSFGPSGPAYNEQFF.

This clonotype occurred once. The V call is TRBV20-1, the J call TRBJ2-7; 7 positions match TRBD2. There are 14 residues in the CDR3. The V gene's germline CDR1 is DFQATT and CDR2 SNEGSKA (reference sequence). With 3 bases clipped from V and 2 bases from J, the junction kept 7 bases outside the gene matches. CDR3 DNA sequence: TGCAGTGCTAGGTTTCTAGCGGAAACCTACGAGCAGTACTTC. It specifies CSARFLAETYEQYF.